The 18 T cell receptor beta chains given below trace back to one sample, sequenced in a study of blood T cell repertoires in COVID-19. The table came from immunoSEQ multiplex PCR; TCRdb's copy has only in-frame clones and leaves some out. This sample carries tens of thousands of clones, about nine tenths of them seen once, and the ten largest clones take roughly 2%. The sequenced sample was peripheral blood. These TCRs come from a young man with acute or convalescent COVID-19.

The rearrangement uses TRBV6-1 and TRBJ2-6; the match to TRBD1 covers 10 bases. Trimming at V came to 4 bases and at J to 3 bases, leaving 6 bases not matched to a gene. This CDR3 spans 17 amino acids. Germline-derived CDR1 and CDR2 are MNHNS and SASEGT. This chain's CDR3 is CASSAWDRGIGANVLTF. In nucleotides, the CDR3 is TGTGCCAGCAGTGCATGGGACAGGGGAATTGGGGCCAACGTCCTGACTTTC.

The chain is built from TRBV5-5 and TRBJ1-5; possibly TRBD1 for D (5 bases). Trimming stripped 0 bases from V and 3 bases from J, with 7 bases between. CDR3 size: 14 residues. Germline loops: CDR1 SGHKS, CDR2 YYEKEE (reference sequence). The CDR3 DNA follows: TGTGCCAGCAGCTTGGGACAGTACAATCAGCCCCAGCATTTT. Translation gives CASSLGQYNQPQHF.

J is TRBJ1-4 and V is TRBV6-5; D may be TRBD1 (6 bases). This CDR3 is 13 amino acids long. From germline, CDR1 is MNHEY and CDR2 SVGAGI. The V gene lost 9 bases and the J gene lost 4 bases, with 12 bases spanning the gap. CDR3 region: CASEGGSNEKLFF. DNA for the CDR3: TGTGCCAGTGAAGGGGGAAGTAATGAAAAACTGTTTTTT.

The chain joins TRBV19 to TRBJ1-1, with a weak D call TRBD1 (5 bases). The germline CDR1 and CDR2 sequences are LNHDA and SQIVND (reference sequence). The CDR3 length is 17 residues. V lost 9 bases, J lost 1 base, and 24 bases lay in between. CDR3 DNA: TGTGCCAGCGGGACTTTAGGGTTTGGGCGGGGGAACACTGAAGCTTTCTTT. It is translated as CASGTLGFGRGNTEAFF.

V is TRBV4-2 and J is TRBJ2-2; 8 nucleotides line up with TRBD2. The CDR3 totals 15 residues. Germline V gene lookup returns CDR1 LGHNA and CDR2 YNFKEQ. Trimming removed 4 bases from V and 3 bases from J; junction bases left unmatched: 4. CDR3 nucleotide sequence: TGTGCCAGCAGCCTCGGGACTAGGGACACCGGGGAGCTGTTTTTT. Amino acid sequence: CASSLGTRDTGELFF.

The chain joins TRBV3-1 (or the pseudogene TRBV3-2) to TRBJ2-5; tentatively, D is TRBD2 (5 bases). In germline, CDR1 is LGHDT, CDR2 YNNKEL (reference sequence). CDR3 length: 15 residues. V lost 4 bases and J lost 1, with 13 bases in between. This chain's CDR3 is CASSPFGRGQETQYF. The CDR3 region has the DNA TGTGCCAGCAGCCCCTTCGGACGGGGCCAAGAGACCCAGTACTTC.

V usage is TRBV5-1 and J usage is TRBJ1-2; 7 bases align to TRBD1. V trimming: 1 base; J trimming: 5 bases; junction bases outside the gene matches: 5. Per germline, CDR1 SGHRS and CDR2 YFSETQ. The CDR3 sequence is 14 residues long. In nucleotides, the CDR3 is TGCGCCAGCAGCTTGTCAGGGGGTGTTTATGGCTACACCTTC. Translation: CASSLSGGVYGYTF. The complete variable domain, with remaining parts taken from reference TRBV5-1 and TRBJ1-2, reads KAGVTQTPRYLIKTRGQQVTLSCSPISGHRSVSWYQQTPGQGLQFLFEYFSETQRNKGNFPGRFSGRQFSNSRSEMNVSTLELGDSALYLCASSLSGGVYGYTFGSGTRLTVV.

CDR3 sequence: CASSDEGRHEQFF. The CDR3 region has the DNA TGTGCCAGCAGTGATGAGGGTAGGCATGAGCAGTTCTTC. The chain links TRBV2 to TRBJ2-1, with D perhaps TRBD2 (5 bases). CDR3 size: 13 residues. V shed 3 bases and J shed 8 bases, with 11 bases lying between them. From germline, CDR1 is SNHLY and CDR2 FYNNEI.

This chain uses TRBV2 with TRBJ2-1; D is uncertain. The CDR3 spans 13 residues. Germline V gene lookup returns CDR1 SNHLY and CDR2 FYNNEI. V dropped 6 bases and J dropped 8 bases, with 14 bases sitting between them. CDR3 loop: CASSSRPSDEQFF. The CDR3 DNA reads TGTGCCAGCAGCAGTAGACCGAGCGATGAGCAGTTCTTC.

This chain links TRBV25-1 with TRBJ2-4; 10 bases match TRBD1. Germline trimming cut 4 bases from V and 5 bases from J; bases unmatched to any gene: 8. The CDR3 spans 16 residues. Germline V gene sequence: CDR1 MGHDK, CDR2 SYGVNS. The CDR3 region has the DNA TGTGCCAGCAGTGCTAACTGGGGGACAGGGGAAAACATTCAGTACTTC. Translation gives CASSANWGTGENIQYF.

CDR3 sequence (DNA): TGTGCCAGCAGCACACAACTCCAGGGGGGGAACACTGAAGCTTTCTTT. Its translation is CASSTQLQGGNTEAFF. The chain joins TRBV5-4 to TRBJ1-1, with 7 bases that match TRBD1. The CDR3 sequence is 16 residues long. Germline lookup yields CDR1 SGHNT and CDR2 YYREEE (reference sequence). V dropped 4 bases and J dropped 1; count of bases not matched to a gene: 10.

The CDR3 nucleotides are TGTGCCAGCACCATTAGGGGGACTAGCGGGAGTCGGGCAGATACGCAGTATTTT. Its translation is CASTIRGTSGSRADTQYF. V gene TRBV27 combines with J gene TRBJ2-3; 14 bases line up with TRBD2. V dropped 7 bases and J dropped 4; count of bases not matched to a gene: 13. CDR1 and CDR2 (germline): MNHEY, SMNVEV (reference sequence). The CDR3 is 18 amino acids.

The genes are TRBV2 and TRBJ1-2; 7 bases are shared with TRBD1. Germline trimming cut 7 bases from V and 6 bases from J; bases unmatched to any gene: 11. Germline-derived CDR1 and CDR2 are SNHLY and FYNNEI. The CDR3 contains 14 residues. CDR3 DNA sequence: TGTGCCAGCACCAGGGACAGCTTTTCAGATGGCTACACCTTC. Its protein is CASTRDSFSDGYTF.

This clone is a singleton in its sample. This chain uses TRBV2 with TRBJ1-2; D gene uncertain. Germline CDR1 is SNHLY and CDR2 is FYNNEI. This CDR3 is 13 amino acids long. Trimming stripped 1 base from V and 3 bases from J, with 6 bases between. The CDR3 sequence is CASSEDGDYGYTF. CDR3 in DNA: TGTGCCAGCAGTGAAGACGGGGACTATGGCTACACCTTC.

The sample holds one count of this clone. The chain employs TRBV2 and TRBJ2-3; maybe TRBD2 (6 bases). This CDR3 contains 13 residues. Germline values: CDR1 SNHLY, CDR2 FYNNEI. The V end lost 7 bases, the J end lost 2 bases, and 10 bases lay between the germline ends. The DNA for the CDR3 is TGTGCCAGCAATCCGGGGGTCACAGATACGCAGTATTTT. Translated: CASNPGVTDTQYF.

This chain connects TRBV7-8 to TRBJ2-1; tentative D call: TRBD1 (5 bases). CDR3 length: 14 amino acids. The germline CDR1 and CDR2 sequences are SGHVS and FQNEAQ. The V end was cut by 0 bases, the J end by 4 bases, with 7 bases between. CDR3 coding DNA: TGTGCCAGCAGCTTAGCGGGGCGATACAATGAGCAGTTCTTC. Its protein product is CASSLAGRYNEQFF. The whole variable domain, remainder taken from reference TRBV7-8 and TRBJ2-1, is GAGVSQSPRYKVAKRGQDVALRCDPISGHVSLFWYQQALGQGPEFLTYFQNEAQLDKSGLPSDRFFAERPEGSVSTLKIQRTQQEDSAVYLCASSLAGRYNEQFFGPGTRLTVL.

The chain couples TRBV7-2 to TRBJ1-4; D is perhaps TRBD1 (6 bases). Germline values: CDR1 SGHTA, CDR2 FQGNSA. The CDR3 runs 17 residues. V lost 1 base to trimming and J lost 7 bases, with 19 bases between them. The CDR3 region is CASSLGILEGGGEKLFF. DNA for the CDR3: TGTGCCAGCAGCTTAGGCATACTAGAAGGGGGGGGTGAAAAACTGTTTTTT.

This clone showed up just a few times. CDR3 DNA: TGTGCCAGCAGTTTATTTGGCCGGACGGCGGGGAACATTCAGTACTTC. It encodes CASSLFGRTAGNIQYF. This chain joins TRBV28 and TRBJ2-4; D might be TRBD2 (6 bases). Trimming took off 1 base at V and 7 bases at J, with 17 bases between the two ends. Germline V lookup: CDR1 MDHEN, CDR2 SYDVKM. This CDR3 is built from 16 residues. The complete variable domain, with remaining parts taken from reference TRBV28 and TRBJ2-4, reads DVKVTQSSRYLVKRTGEKVFLECVQDMDHENMFWYRQDPGLGLRLIYFSYDVKMKEKGDIPEGYSVSREKKERFSLILESASTNQTSMYLCASSLFGRTAGNIQYFGAGTRLSVL.